These T cell receptor beta chains were read from a single sample in a study of identical twins. TCRdb reanalysed the 5' RACE reads using MiXCR and keeps one entry per CDR3 protein. The table records some 570,000 distinct CDR3 sequences, approximately 20% of them present only once. The data also belong to a second study, concerning yellow fever vaccine responses in identical twins.

Sequencing was carried out using CD4+ T cells sorted from blood. These receptors were collected from a woman between 18 and 30 years old in good health. Each CDR3 is given without its conserved first and last residue.

v_call: TRBV20-1
cdr3_aa: SAKDPGTPGETQY

v_call: TRBV18
cdr3_aa: ASSLGQGGNIQY

v_call: TRBV11-3
cdr3_aa: ASSLDKGLSSYNEQF

v_call: TRBV7-9
cdr3_aa: ASSLGSSGGTDTQY

v_call: TRBV7-2
cdr3_aa: ASSLRDRGIFGELF

v_call: TRBV3-1
cdr3_aa: ASSQDPQTSTDTQY

v_call: TRBV12-3/TRBV12-4
cdr3_aa: ASTRTRNEQF

v_call: TRBV6-2/TRBV6-3
cdr3_aa: ASSPTQTPPGEQY

v_call: TRBV19
cdr3_aa: ASSSTGRQQETQY

v_call: TRBV27
cdr3_aa: ASRLGLALTEQF

v_call: TRBV20-1
cdr3_aa: SAARLGFPTSGGLDTQY

v_call: TRBV11-3
cdr3_aa: ASSLAVQYTGELF

v_call: TRBV24-1
cdr3_aa: ATSVRASGRPTKSDTQY

v_call: TRBV5-1
cdr3_aa: ASSMGLSSYEQY

v_call: TRBV28
cdr3_aa: ASSKGGRQFLKSYNEQF

v_call: TRBV5-1
cdr3_aa: ASSPGQASSYNEQF

v_call: TRBV3-1
cdr3_aa: ASLAGGTGELF

v_call: TRBV5-1
cdr3_aa: ASMRDRVNTEAF

v_call: TRBV6-5
cdr3_aa: ASSYDTSGYEQY

v_call: TRBV12-3/TRBV12-4
cdr3_aa: ASSLPSKGGANYGYT

v_call: TRBV7-9
cdr3_aa: ASSLRRTGGDSPLH

v_call: TRBV19
cdr3_aa: ASSIDHRVRRETQY

v_call: TRBV25-1
cdr3_aa: ASSDGTYNSPLH

v_call: TRBV4-2
cdr3_aa: ASSQATKGGWQPQH

v_call: TRBV15
cdr3_aa: ATSRGAKYNEQF

v_call: TRBV18
cdr3_aa: ASSLLDRVVAF

v_call: TRBV12-3/TRBV12-4
cdr3_aa: ASSYRQARDTEAF